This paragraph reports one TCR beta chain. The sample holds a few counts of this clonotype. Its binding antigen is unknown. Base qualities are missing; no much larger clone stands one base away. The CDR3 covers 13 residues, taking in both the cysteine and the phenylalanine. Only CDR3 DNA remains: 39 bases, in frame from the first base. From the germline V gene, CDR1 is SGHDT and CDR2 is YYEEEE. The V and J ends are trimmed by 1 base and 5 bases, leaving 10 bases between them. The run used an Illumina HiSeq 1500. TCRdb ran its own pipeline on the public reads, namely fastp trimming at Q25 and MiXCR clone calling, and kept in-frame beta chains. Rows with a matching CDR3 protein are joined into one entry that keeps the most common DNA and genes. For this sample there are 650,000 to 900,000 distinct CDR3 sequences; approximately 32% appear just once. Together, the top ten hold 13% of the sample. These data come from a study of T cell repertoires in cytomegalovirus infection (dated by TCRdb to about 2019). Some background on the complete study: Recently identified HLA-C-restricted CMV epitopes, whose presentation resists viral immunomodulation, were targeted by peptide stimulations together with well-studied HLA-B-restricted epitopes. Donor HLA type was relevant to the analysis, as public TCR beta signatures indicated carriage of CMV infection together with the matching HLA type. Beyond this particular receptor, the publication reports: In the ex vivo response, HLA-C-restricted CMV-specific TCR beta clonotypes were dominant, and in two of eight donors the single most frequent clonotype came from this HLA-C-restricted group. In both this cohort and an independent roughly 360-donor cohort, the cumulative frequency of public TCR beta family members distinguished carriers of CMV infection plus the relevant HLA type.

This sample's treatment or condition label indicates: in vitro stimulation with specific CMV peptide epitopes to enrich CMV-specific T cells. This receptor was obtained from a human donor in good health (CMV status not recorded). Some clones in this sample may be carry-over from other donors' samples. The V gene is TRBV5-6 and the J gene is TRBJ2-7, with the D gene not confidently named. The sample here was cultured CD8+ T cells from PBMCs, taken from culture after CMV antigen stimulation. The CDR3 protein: CASSLWGIDEQYF. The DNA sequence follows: TGTGCCAGCAGCTTGTGGGGAATTGACGAGCAGTACTTC.